A single sample gave rise to the 12 T cell receptor beta chains below, sequenced in a study of CD8+CD57+ T cells in acquired aplastic anemia. Using genomic DNA as the template, TCR beta VDJ and CDR3 profiling was carried out. TCRdb recomputed calls from the reads with MiXCR, one row per CDR3 protein. The sample holds 190,000 or so distinct CDR3 sequences; less than 60% are singletons and the top ten take about 1.8%. Previously, flow cytometry had revealed CD8+CD57+ cell expansion in the patients chosen for sequencing. The sequencing input was sorted CD4+, CD8+, or CD8+CD57+ T cells (not recorded which) from PBMCs. The receptors were sampled from a human donor with aplastic anemia.

This clonotype was counted ten times or more. The rearrangement joins TRBV6-1 to TRBJ1-1; D is unresolved. CDR1 and CDR2 from the germline V gene are MNHNS and SASEGT. There are 14 residues in the CDR3. Trimming cost V 2 bases and J 1 base, with 8 bases left between them. CDR3 bases: TGTGCCAGCAGTGAAAGGGTATGGAACACTGAAGCTTTCTTT. It is translated as CASSERVWNTEAFF.

This sequence joins TRBV15 and TRBJ2-5; D may be TRBD2 (5 bases). Trimming stripped 0 bases from V and 7 bases from J, with 12 bases between. Germline V gives CDR1 LNHNV, CDR2 YYDKDF (reference sequence). The CDR3 sequence is 14 residues long. CDR3 nucleotides: TGTGCCACCAGCAGAGATATAGCAGAGGGGACCCAGTACTTC. This codes for CATSRDIAEGTQYF.

This clonotype has a count of ten or more. The chain has TRBV5-5 and TRBJ2-7; D possibly corresponds to TRBD1 (5 bases). The CDR3 covers 15 residues. Trimming cost V 2 bases and J 3 bases, with 15 bases left between them. CDR1 SGHKS and CDR2 YYEKEE come from the germline V gene (reference sequence). CDR3 nucleotides: TGTGCCAGCAGCTTTTGGGGCAGGGCTGTCTACGAGCAGTACTTC. This sequence encodes CASSFWGRAVYEQYF.

This clonotype was seen more than once but under ten times. One end of the junction varies from germline; a read error may be responsible. This sequence joins TRBV7-2 and TRBJ2-1; 14 bases fit TRBD2. The CDR3 has 16 residues. The V gene's germline CDR1 is SGHTA and CDR2 FQGNSA. CDR3 residues: CASSLAGLAGEAEQFF. The CDR3 region has the DNA TGTGCCAGCAGCCTAGCGGGACTAGCGGGAGAGGCTGAGCAGTTCTTC.

This chain connects TRBV12-3 or TRBV12-4 to TRBJ2-6, with a tentative D call TRBD2 (6 bases). CDR3 length equals 11 residues. Trimming pared 2 bases from V and 15 bases from J, leaving 8 bases between. Here the CDR3 DNA reads TGTGCCAGCAGTTTACGGGGGTGCCTGACTTTC. It is translated as CASSLRGCLTF.

The V and J genes are TRBV6-5 and TRBJ1-5; D is undetermined. The CDR3 has 13 amino acids. The germline V gene encodes CDR1 MNHEY and CDR2 SVGAGI. Trimming shortened V by 0 bases and J by 4 bases, and 4 bases separated the two germline ends. The CDR3 bases are TGTGCCAGCAGTTACTCGAAGAATCAGCCCCAGCATTTT. Its protein product is CASSYSKNQPQHF.

The chain is built from TRBV11-1 and TRBJ2-3, with D possibly being TRBD1 (6 bases). Germline V gene sequence: CDR1 SGHAT, CDR2 FQDESV (reference sequence). With 5 bases removed from V and 0 bases from J, the gap between germline ends came to 12 bases. This CDR3 comprises 15 residues. Here the CDR3 reads CASSTTGHSTDTQYF. The CDR3 bases are TGTGCCAGCAGCACTACAGGGCATAGCACAGATACGCAGTATTTT.

The rearrangement joins TRBV4-1 to TRBJ1-3; no reliable D call. This CDR3 spans 14 amino acids. Germline V CDR1 and CDR2: MGHRA, YSYEKL. V was trimmed by 1 base and J by 4 bases, leaving 8 bases between them. CDR3 residues: CASSQARAGNTIYF. CDR3 DNA sequence: TGCGCCAGCAGCCAAGCGAGGGCGGGAAACACCATATATTTT.

The chain recombines TRBV19 with TRBJ1-5, with 8 bases that match TRBD1. Germline trimming cut 1 base from V and 4 bases from J; bases unmatched to any gene: 0. This CDR3 has 14 amino acids. Germline CDR1 LNHDA, CDR2 SQIVND (reference sequence). This CDR3 is CASSIGTGNQPQHF. CDR3 DNA: TGTGCCAGTAGTATAGGGACAGGGAATCAGCCCCAGCATTTT.

This clonotype was observed a few times. CDR3 protein: CASSQGKLASGELFF. CDR3 coding DNA: TGCGCCAGCAGCCAAGGTAAACTAGCCTCCGGGGAGCTGTTTTTT. The V call is TRBV4-1, the J call TRBJ2-2, with a tentative D call TRBD2 (6 bases). CDR3 length equals 15 residues. The V end lost 1 base, the J end lost 6 bases, and 12 bases lay between the germline ends. CDR1 and CDR2 (germline): MGHRA, YSYEKL.

This clonotype was picked up one time. No conserved phenylalanine or tryptophan ends this CDR3, so it is likely a read error. The chain carries TRBV15 and TRBJ2-1; D may be TRBD2 (7 bases). The germline V gene encodes CDR1 LNHNV and CDR2 YYDKDF (reference sequence). V was trimmed by 5 bases and J by 10 bases, leaving 18 bases between them. This CDR3 comprises 14 residues. The CDR3 nucleotides are TGTGCCACCAGCCCACTGGGGGGGGCGCGGGAGCAGTTCTTA. Its translation: CATSPLGGAREQFL.

J is TRBJ2-7 and V is TRBV15, with 9 bases that match TRBD2. The CDR3 consists of 14 residues. CDR1 is LNHNV and CDR2 is YYDKDF in the germline V gene (reference sequence). The V gene end was trimmed by 6 bases and the J gene end by 2 bases; junction bases not matched to a gene: 5. CDR3 residues: CATSDPSGTYEQYF. The CDR3 DNA sequence: TGTGCCACCAGTGACCCTAGCGGGACCTACGAGCAGTACTTC.